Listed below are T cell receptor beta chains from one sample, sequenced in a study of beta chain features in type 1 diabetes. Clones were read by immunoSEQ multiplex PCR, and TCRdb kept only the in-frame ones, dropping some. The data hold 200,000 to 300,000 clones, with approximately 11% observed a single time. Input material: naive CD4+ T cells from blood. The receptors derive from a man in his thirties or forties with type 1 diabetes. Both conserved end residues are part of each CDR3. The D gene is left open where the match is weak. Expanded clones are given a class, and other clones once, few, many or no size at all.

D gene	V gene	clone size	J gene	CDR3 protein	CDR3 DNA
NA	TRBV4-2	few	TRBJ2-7	CASSQDGQLYEQYF	TGTGCCAGCAGCCAAGATGGGCAGCTCTACGAGCAGTACTTC
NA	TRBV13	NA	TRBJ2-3	CASSLGLAAQYF	TGTGCCAGCAGCTTAGGGCTAGCTGCGCAGTATTTT
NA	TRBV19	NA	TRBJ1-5	CASRTGLHSNQPQHF	TGTGCCAGTAGAACTGGACTTCATAGCAATCAGCCCCAGCATTTT
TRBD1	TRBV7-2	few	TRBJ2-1	CASSRDRGWNEQFF	TGTGCCAGCAGCCGGGACAGGGGGTGGAATGAGCAGTTCTTC
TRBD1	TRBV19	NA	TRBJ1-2	CASSVDREGSGYTF	TGTGCCAGTAGTGTTGACAGGGAAGGAAGTGGCTACACCTTC
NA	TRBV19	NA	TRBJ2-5	CASSSSGETQYF	TGTGCCAGTAGTAGCTCGGGAGAGACCCAGTACTTC
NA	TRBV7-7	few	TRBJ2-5	CASSLGVGQTTQYF	TGTGCTAGCAGCTTAGGAGTGGGGCAAACGACCCAGTACTTC
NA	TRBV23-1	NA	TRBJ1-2	CASSHHSPRADYGYTF	TGCGCCAGCAGTCACCACTCCCCCAGGGCAGATTATGGCTACACCTTC
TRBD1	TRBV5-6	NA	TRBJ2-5	CASSLALGTGGLGTQYF	TGTGCCAGCAGCTTGGCTCTAGGGACAGGGGGCCTTGGGACCCAGTACTTC
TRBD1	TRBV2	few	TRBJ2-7	CASRTTGTYEQYF	TGTGCCAGCAGGACGACAGGGACCTACGAGCAGTACTTC
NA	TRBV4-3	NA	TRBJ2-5	CASSQAPGYGEETQYF	TGCGCCAGCAGCCAAGCCCCCGGCTACGGGGAGGAGACCCAGTACTTC
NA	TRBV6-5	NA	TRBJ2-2	CATTQGGTGELFF	TGTGCCACTACTCAGGGTGGCACCGGGGAGCTGTTTTTT
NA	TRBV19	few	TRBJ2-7	CASSMDRGRIDEQYF	TGTGCCAGTAGTATGGACAGAGGGCGGATCGACGAGCAGTACTTC
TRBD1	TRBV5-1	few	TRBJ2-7	CASSPGQGERSYEQYF	TGCGCCAGCAGCCCCGGACAGGGGGAGAGGTCCTACGAGCAGTACTTC
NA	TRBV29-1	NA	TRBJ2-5	CSVLVETQYF	TGCAGCGTTTTAGTGGAGACCCAGTACTTC
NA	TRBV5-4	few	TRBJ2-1	CASSPGIGYNEQFF	TGTGCCAGCAGCCCGGGGATTGGCTACAATGAGCAGTTCTTC
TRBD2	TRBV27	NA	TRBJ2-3	CASTQRGGTDTQYF	TGTGCCAGCACCCAGCGGGGGGGCACAGATACGCAGTATTTT
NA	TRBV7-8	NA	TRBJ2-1	CASSTRGRSSYNEQFF	TGTGCCAGCAGCACCCGGGGTAGAAGCTCCTACAATGAGCAGTTCTTC
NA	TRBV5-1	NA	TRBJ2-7	CASSLDPDPREQYF	TGCGCCAGCAGCTTGGACCCAGACCCCAGGGAGCAGTACTTC
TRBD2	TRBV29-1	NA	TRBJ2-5	CSVGTSGGTQETQYF	TGCAGCGTGGGGACTAGCGGGGGAACTCAAGAGACCCAGTACTTC
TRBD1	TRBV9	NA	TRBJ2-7	CASSVDGTAGEQYF	TGTGCCAGCAGCGTAGATGGGACAGCAGGCGAGCAGTACTTC
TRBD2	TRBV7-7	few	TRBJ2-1	CASSPFGGLRNEQFF	TGTGCTAGCAGCCCGTTCGGGGGGTTGCGGAATGAGCAGTTCTTC
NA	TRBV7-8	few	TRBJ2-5	CASAVVGETQYF	TGTGCCAGCGCGGTGGTTGGGGAGACCCAGTACTTC
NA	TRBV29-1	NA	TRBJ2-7	CSAENRVEQYF	TGCAGCGCGGAAAACAGGGTCGAGCAGTACTTC
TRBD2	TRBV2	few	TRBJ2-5	CASRNGLAVETQYF	TGTGCCAGCCGAAACGGACTAGCGGTGGAGACCCAGTACTTC
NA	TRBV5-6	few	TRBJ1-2	CASSLLPVGSNYGYTF	TGTGCCAGCAGCTTGCTGCCTGTGGGGAGTAACTATGGCTACACCTTC
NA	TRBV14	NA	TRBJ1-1	CASSPRGRAFSEAFF	TGTGCCAGCAGCCCGCGGGGCAGGGCGTTCTCTGAAGCTTTCTTT
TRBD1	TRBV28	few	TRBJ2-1	CASSLDRDSQFF	TGTGCCAGCAGTTTAGACCGGGACAGCCAGTTCTTC
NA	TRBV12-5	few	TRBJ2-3	CASGQTPSRGDTQYF	TGTGCTAGTGGGCAGACTCCTTCTCGGGGGGATACGCAGTATTTT
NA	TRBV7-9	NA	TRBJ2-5	CASSLHRVNLETQYF	TGTGCCAGCAGCTTACACAGGGTGAATCTAGAGACCCAGTACTTC
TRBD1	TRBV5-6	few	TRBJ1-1	CASSSQGGTEAFF	TGTGCCAGCAGCTCACAGGGGGGGACTGAAGCTTTCTTT
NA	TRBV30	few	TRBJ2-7	CAWSAGVSYEQYF	TGTGCCTGGAGCGCAGGGGTCTCCTACGAGCAGTACTTC
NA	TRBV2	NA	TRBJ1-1	CASSGRSTEAFF	TGTGCCAGCAGTGGGAGGAGCACTGAAGCTTTCTTT
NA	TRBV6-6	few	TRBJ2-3	CASSRGGDAFTDTQYF	TGTGCCAGCAGTCGAGGGGGGGACGCCTTCACAGATACGCAGTATTTT
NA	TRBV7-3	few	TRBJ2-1	CASSLTPRANEQFF	TGTGCCAGCAGCTTAACGCCCAGGGCCAATGAGCAGTTCTTC
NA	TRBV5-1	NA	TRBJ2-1	CASSLLPGPLENEQFF	TGCGCCAGCAGCTTGTTGCCAGGGCCCCTCGAAAATGAGCAGTTCTTC
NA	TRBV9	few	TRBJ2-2	CASSVVRVGGELFF	TGTGCCAGCAGCGTAGTTCGGGTCGGAGGGGAGCTGTTTTTT
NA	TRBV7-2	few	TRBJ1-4	CASSRWGGSNEKLFF	TGTGCCAGCAGCCGCTGGGGGGGCTCAAATGAAAAACTGTTTTTT
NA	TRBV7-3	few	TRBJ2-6	CASSVRASGANVLTF	TGTGCCAGCAGCGTAAGGGCCTCTGGGGCCAACGTCCTGACTTTC
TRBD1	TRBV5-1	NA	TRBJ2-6	CASSSTGAGANVLTF	TGCGCCAGCAGCTCCACAGGGGCTGGGGCCAACGTCCTGACTTTC
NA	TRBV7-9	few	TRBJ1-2	CASSSLRDSANYGYTF	TGTGCCAGCAGCTCGCTCCGGGACTCAGCTAACTATGGCTACACCTTC
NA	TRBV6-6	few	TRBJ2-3	CASRPTADTQYF	TGTGCCAGCAGACCGACAGCAGATACGCAGTATTTT